The rows below give T cell receptor beta chains drawn from one sample of a study of cytotoxic CD8 clonotypes in ibrutinib-treated CLL. Some clones are missing from TCRdb's copy, which holds only in-frame ones; the method was immunoSEQ multiplex PCR. The sample lists about 140,000 clones, about 72% seen once, with approximately 27% in the top ten. This specimen was PBMCs, taken after 12 months of ibrutinib treatment. These receptors came from a human donor with chronic lymphocytic leukemia. The CDR3 runs from the conserved cysteine through the conserved F or W. D genes are given only for firm matches. Expanded clones get a size class; other rows say once, few or many, or leave the size out.

>15|TRBD2|-|TRBV27|TRBJ2-7
CASRAGTSGSYEQYF
TGTGCCAGCAGGGCTGGGACTAGCGGGAGTTACGAGCAGTACTTC
>13|-|-|TRBV11-2|TRBJ1-2
CASSIQRNYGYTF
TGTGCCAGCAGCATCCAAAGAAACTATGGCTACACCTTC
>12|-|-|TRBV29-1|TRBJ2-7
CSVYNRAQEEYF
TGCAGCGTTTATAACAGGGCCCAGGAGGAGTACTTC
>14|-|-|TRBV5-6|TRBJ2-7
CASSRTERLYEQYF
TGTGCCAGCAGCCGGACAGAGAGACTATACGAGCAGTACTTC
>16|-|-|TRBV5-8|TRBJ2-3
CASSLLATVRTDTQYF
TGTGCCAGCAGCTTACTAGCTACCGTCCGCACAGATACGCAGTATTTT
>11|-|-|TRBV9|TRBJ1-2
CASSVAGHYTF
TGTGCCAGCAGCGTAGCCGGTCACTACACCTTC
>15|TRBD1|-|TRBV10-3|TRBJ2-7
CAISVGTGGSYEQYF
TGTGCCATCAGTGTGGGGACAGGGGGTTCCTACGAGCAGTACTTC
>11|-|-|TRBV28|TRBJ2-7
CATESSYEQYF
TGTGCCACCGAGAGCTCCTACGAGCAGTACTTC
>15|-|-|TRBV18|TRBJ2-7
CASSPRSGGSYEQYF
TGTGCCAGCTCACCACGGTCAGGGGGGTCCTACGAGCAGTACTTC
>11|-|-|TRBV25-1|TRBJ2-1
CASSDQNEQFF
TGTGCCAGCAGTGATCAAAATGAGCAGTTCTTC
>15|TRBD1|-|TRBV15|TRBJ1-5
CATSNGDRRDQPQHF
TGTGCCACCAGCAACGGGGACAGACGGGATCAGCCCCAGCATTTT
>14|-|-|TRBV11-3|TRBJ2-7
CASSLTGGTYEQYF
TGTGCCAGCAGCCTGACAGGTGGAACCTACGAGCAGTACTTC
>13|TRBD2|-|TRBV7-2|TRBJ2-7
CASSPGGSGRPGF
TGTGCCAGCAGCCCCGGAGGCAGCGGGAGGCCAGGCTTC
>16|-|once|TRBV27|TRBJ2-7
CASSLRGERLAYEQYF
TGTGCCAGCAGTTTAAGGGGGGAGAGACTAGCCTACGAGCAGTACTTC
>18|TRBD2|-|TRBV27|TRBJ2-2
CASRRPGLAGLFTGELFF
TGTGCCAGCAGACGCCCCGGACTAGCGGGGTTGTTCACCGGGGAGCTGTTTTTT
>20|TRBD2|-|TRBV6-1|TRBJ2-3
CASSEARLAGGPMSTDTQYF
TGTGCCAGCAGTGAAGCTCGCCTAGCGGGGGGGCCGATGAGCACAGATACGCAGTATTTT
>14|TRBD2|-|TRBV29-1|TRBJ2-3
CSLRGLARPDTQYF
TGCAGCCTGCGGGGACTAGCGCGCCCAGATACGCAGTATTTT
>13|-|few|TRBV28|TRBJ1-2
CASSSGTLYGYTF
TGTGCCAGCAGTTCCGGGACTCTCTATGGCTACACCTTC
>16|-|-|TRBV27|TRBJ2-7
CASKLFGEGGRNEQYF
TGTGCCAGCAAATTGTTCGGGGAAGGTGGGAGGAACGAGCAGTACTTC
>15|-|-|TRBV14|TRBJ2-3
CASSPRIGGGDPQYF
TGTGCCAGCAGCCCGAGAATCGGGGGCGGGGATCCGCAGTATTTT
>13|-|-|TRBV5-1|TRBJ2-5
CASSTDPQETQYF
TGCGCCAGCAGCACAGACCCCCAAGAGACCCAGTACTTC
>14|TRBD1|-|TRBV7-2|TRBJ1-4
CASSAQGAREKLFF
TGTGCCAGCAGCGCTCAGGGGGCCCGTGAAAAACTGTTTTTT
>14|TRBD1|-|TRBV6-1|TRBJ1-4
CASSAQGAGEKLFF
TGTGCCAGCAGTGCACAGGGGGCGGGTGAAAAACTGTTTTTT
>14|-|once|TRBV30|TRBJ2-4
CAWSVRGVLNIQYF
TGTGCCTGGAGTGTACGTGGGGTACTAAACATTCAGTACTTC
>16|-|-|TRBV5-1|TRBJ2-1
CASSLAGWGSYNEQFF
TGCGCCAGCAGCTTGGCGGGTTGGGGCTCCTACAATGAGCAGTTCTTC
>14|-|once|TRBV30|TRBJ1-1
CAYVAWIDNTEAFF
TGTGCCTATGTTGCCTGGATCGATAACACTGAAGCTTTCTTT
>12|-|-|TRBV29-1|TRBJ1-4
CSVTETNEKLFF
TGCAGCGTTACGGAGACTAATGAAAAACTGTTTTTT
>12|TRBD1|-|TRBV27|TRBJ1-2
CASRRDRGGYTF
TGTGCCAGCAGGAGAGACAGGGGGGGCTACACCTTC
>11|-|-|TRBV11-2|TRBJ1-2
CASSLGYGYTF
TGTGCCAGCAGCTTAGGCTATGGCTACACCTTC
>17|TRBD1|-|TRBV15|TRBJ1-1
CATSREQGARGNTEAFF
TGTGCCACCAGCAGAGAACAGGGGGCTAGGGGGAACACTGAAGCTTTCTTT
>16|TRBD1|-|TRBV28|TRBJ1-4
CASRPLWTGGSEKLFF
TGTGCCAGCAGACCCCTTTGGACAGGGGGCTCTGAAAAACTGTTTTTT
>15|-|-|TRBV5-6|TRBJ2-4
CASSLLGVAKNIQYF
TGTGCCAGCTCATTACTGGGGGTAGCCAAAAACATTCAGTACTTC
>19|-|-|TRBV6-4|TRBJ2-7
CASSDSRDRGTSGPYEQYF
TGTGCCAGCAGTGACTCGAGGGACAGGGGGACTAGCGGGCCGTACGAGCAGTACTTC
>15|-|-|TRBV7-2|TRBJ1-2
CASSSGSGNPNGYTF
TGTGCCAGCAGCTCGGGATCCGGGAATCCTAATGGCTACACCTTC
>14|-|few|TRBV27|TRBJ2-7
CASSSGTGFEEQYF
TGTGCCAGCAGTTCCGGGACCGGGTTTGAAGAGCAGTACTTC
>13|-|-|TRBV11-2|TRBJ2-1
CASSQQGYNEQFF
TGTGCCAGCAGCCAACAGGGATACAATGAGCAGTTCTTC
>14|-|few|TRBV16|TRBJ1-2
CASSRQGGDYGYTF
TGTGCCAGCAGCAGGCAGGGCGGGGACTATGGCTACACCTTC
>14|TRBD1|once|TRBV6-5|TRBJ2-7
CASSNQNRGNEQYF
TGTGCCAGCAGCAATCAGAACAGGGGAAACGAGCAGTACTTC
>14|TRBD1|few|TRBV9|TRBJ2-2
CASSGTGVTGELFF
TGTGCCAGCAGCGGTACAGGGGTCACCGGGGAGCTGTTTTTT
>14|TRBD1|-|TRBV7-2|TRBJ1-1
CASSSQGLNTEAFF
TGTGCCAGCAGTTCACAGGGGTTGAACACTGAAGCTTTCTTT
>15|-|-|TRBV19|TRBJ2-1
CASSIAPTIYNEQFF
TGTGCCAGTAGTATAGCTCCGACTATCTACAATGAGCAGTTCTTC
>15|-|-|TRBV7-9|TRBJ1-2
CASSLSVSQTNGYTF
TGTGCCAGCAGCTTATCTGTCAGCCAGACTAACGGCTACACCTTC
>14|-|-|TRBV9|TRBJ1-3
CASSVSGSGNTIYF
TGTGCCAGCAGCGTATCAGGGTCTGGAAACACCATATATTTT
>15|TRBD2|-|TRBV5-1|TRBJ2-1
CASSLASGVYNEQFF
TGCGCCAGCAGCTTGGCTAGCGGGGTTTACAATGAGCAGTTCTTC
>14|-|-|TRBV7-2|TRBJ2-7
CASSLDAPPREQYF
TGTGCCAGCAGCTTAGACGCCCCGCCACGCGAGCAGTACTTC
>15|-|-|TRBV7-6|TRBJ2-7
CASSFEEQPSYEQYF
TGTGCCAGCAGCTTTGAGGAACAGCCATCCTACGAGCAGTACTTC
>13|-|few|TRBV5-1|TRBJ2-3
CASSLEASDTQYF
TGCGCCAGCAGCTTGGAGGCCTCGGATACGCAGTATTTT
>13|-|-|TRBV7-9|TRBJ1-5
CASTWGAGQPQHF
TGTGCCAGCACCTGGGGGGCCGGACAGCCCCAGCATTTT
>15|-|-|TRBV7-9|TRBJ1-5
CASSFGVNGNQPQHF
TGTGCCAGCAGCTTCGGTGTCAATGGCAATCAGCCCCAGCATTTT
>16|-|-|TRBV4-1|TRBJ1-1
CASSQAADRLNTEAFF
TGCGCCAGCAGCCAAGCCGCGGACCGCCTGAACACTGAAGCTTTCTTT
>13|TRBD1|-|TRBV6-6|TRBJ2-7
CASSNPTGDEQYF
TGTGCCAGCAGTAACCCCACAGGGGACGAGCAGTACTTC
>13|-|few|TRBV28|TRBJ1-2
CASKIPQGLGYTF
TGTGCCAGCAAAATACCCCAGGGGCTCGGCTACACCTTC
>16|-|-|TRBV15|TRBJ2-1
CATSRDTQFERAIHFF
TGTGCCACCAGCAGAGATACTCAGTTTGAAAGGGCAATCCATTTCTTC
>15|-|-|TRBV27|TRBJ2-7
CASSSSGTSHYEQYF
TGTGCCAGCAGTTCCTCCGGGACAAGTCACTACGAGCAGTACTTC